This T cell receptor beta chain was captured in a study of blood T cell repertoires in COVID-19. This clone is a singleton in its sample. The CDR3 spans 14 residues. The V end lost 4 bases, the J end lost 0 bases, and 8 bases lay between the germline ends. The germline gives CDR1 KGHSH, CDR2 LQKENI. The Seattle site enrolled patients during active infection and followed them longitudinally. As handled by the study authors: Nucleated cell counts were estimated from reference gene primer amplification. Profiled with immunoSEQ multiplex PCR; TCRdb holds only in-frame clones, not every one. The V and J calls and the clone size are those of that table, but D and trimming were determined from the DNA. The data show approximately 250,000 clones, around 88% seen once.

This clonotype was sampled from a woman older than 75 with COVID-19, enrolled during active disease. The material sequenced was peripheral blood. V and J are TRBV18 and TRBJ2-3; possibly TRBD1 for D (6 bases). The CDR3: CASSLQGSTDTQYF. In nucleotides, the CDR3 is TGTGCCAGCTCACTACAGGGTAGCACAGATACGCAGTATTTT.